The entry that follows covers one TCR beta chain sequence. Its antigen is still unknown. The V gene's germline CDR1 is SNHLY and CDR2 FYNNEI. This CDR3 is 14 amino acids long. Trimming took 8 bases from V and 4 from J; bases not matched to a gene: 10. The data were produced by immunoSEQ multiplex PCR, yet TCRdb's version contains in-frame clones alone and is incomplete. Of roughly 170,000 clones in the sample, about 88% were seen once. Time point described: blood 4 weeks post-SBRT, at nephrectomy. Indicated treatment: 15 Gy SBRT to primary tumor, nephrectomy 4 weeks later. Nephrectomy followed 15 Gy stereotactic body radiation by 4 weeks. This renal cell carcinoma was of the clear cell type. The record originates from a study of radiation and T cells in renal cell carcinoma. Study-wide results and caveats: From baseline, blood top tumor clonotypes peaked at 2 weeks post-radiation.

The TCR sequence derives from a woman aged 50 to 60 with renal cell carcinoma. The chain joins TRBV2 to TRBJ1-1; 7 bases are shared with TRBD1. The sequencing used blood, collected from a patient whose treatment included radiotherapy and nephrectomy. The CDR3 sequence: CASGWTGGITEAFF. The CDR3 DNA is TGTGCCAGCGGGTGGACAGGCGGGATCACTGAAGCTTTCTTT. Full variable domain (missing parts from reference TRBV2 and TRBJ1-1): EPEVTQTPSHQVTQMGQEVILRCVPISNHLYFYWYRQILGQKVEFLVSFYNNEISEKSEIFDDQFSVERPDGSNFTLKIRSTKLEDSAMYFCASGWTGGITEAFFGQGTRLTVV.